Each of the 25 T cell receptor beta chains below was sequenced from the same sample in a study of CD8 T cells in Susac syndrome (dated by TCRdb to between 2017 and 2020). The library relied on the immunoSEQ multiplex PCR assay. RNA was extracted with the RNeasy kit and 0.5 to 1 ug was reverse transcribed using random hexamers. TCRdb reran the public reads through fastp at Q25 and MiXCR, keeping productive beta chains. Here each entry gathers all rows of one CDR3 protein and keeps the most common genes and DNA. A total of about 71,000 distinct CDR3 sequences appear in this sample, roughly 95% of them only once. In total, the top ten clones hold 0.09% to 0.13% of the sample. The material sequenced was CD4+ T cells from PBMCs. The source of these receptors is a human donor with multiple sclerosis.

This sequence joins TRBV29-1 and TRBJ1-1; 8 bases map to TRBD1. V lost 7 bases, J lost 3 bases, and 10 bases stayed unmatched. There are 14 residues in the CDR3. Germline values: CDR1 SQVTM, CDR2 ANQGSEA. The CDR3 is CSATSDRDYTEAFF. CDR3 nucleotide sequence: TGCAGCGCTACTTCGGACAGGGACTACACTGAAGCTTTCTTT.

The chain links TRBV12-3 or TRBV12-4 to TRBJ2-7; possibly TRBD1 for D (5 bases). Trimming removed 4 bases from V and 5 bases from J, with 15 bases in between. This CDR3 has 14 amino acids. The CDR3 loop is CASSSRQGVHEQYF. The CDR3, as DNA: TGTGCCAGCAGTTCCCGTCAGGGTGTCCACGAGCAGTACTTC.

The V gene is TRBV28, the J gene TRBJ2-3; D may match TRBD1 or TRBD2 (5 bases each). V was trimmed by 6 bases and J by 0 bases, leaving 10 bases between them. The germline CDR1 and CDR2 sequences are MDHEN and SYDVKM. This CDR3 spans 14 amino acids. The CDR3 DNA sequence: TGTGCCAGCAGACCGGGACCTAGCACAGATACGCAGTATTTT. It is translated as CASRPGPSTDTQYF.

This chain uses TRBV20-1 with TRBJ2-1; D is undetermined. V was shortened by 5 bases and J by 3 bases, with 11 bases between the two germline ends. Germline V gene data show CDR1 as DFQATT and CDR2 as SNEGSKA (reference sequence). This CDR3 comprises 13 residues. This CDR3 is CSASYRNYNEQFF. CDR3 nucleotides: TGCAGTGCTTCCTACCGAAACTACAATGAGCAGTTCTTC.

V gene TRBV6-5 combines with J gene TRBJ2-3, with TRBD1 matching over 9 bases. Looked up from germline, CDR1 is MNHEY and CDR2 is SVGAGI. V trimming: 6 bases; J trimming: 3 bases; junction bases outside the gene matches: 4. The CDR3 is 14 amino acids. Here the CDR3 reads CASSRTGVTDTQYF. CDR3 coding DNA: TGTGCCAGCAGCCGGACAGGGGTTACAGATACGCAGTATTTT.

V gene TRBV29-1 combines with J gene TRBJ1-5; possible D gene TRBD1, 6 bases. The CDR3 extends over 12 amino acids. Per germline, CDR1 SQVTM and CDR2 ANQGSEA. Trimming cost V 6 bases and J 6 bases, with 12 bases left between them. CDR3 residues: CSVLTGGQPQHF. The CDR3 region has the DNA TGCAGCGTATTGACAGGAGGTCAGCCCCAGCATTTT.

The V call is TRBV7-2, the J call TRBJ2-1, with D unclear. The V end was cut by 1 base, the J end by 0 bases, with 7 bases between. CDR1 is SGHTA, CDR2 FQGNSA, per germline. The CDR3 totals 15 residues. CDR3 protein: CASSLDWSSYNEQFF. CDR3 in DNA: TGTGCCAGCAGCTTAGACTGGAGCTCCTACAATGAGCAGTTCTTC.

The chain employs TRBV4-1 and TRBJ2-1; 8 nucleotides agree with TRBD2. The trim removed 4 bases at V and 0 bases at J, leaving 5 bases unmatched. Germline V gene lookup returns CDR1 MGHRA and CDR2 YSYEKL. The CDR3 is 16 amino acids. CDR3 coding DNA: TGCGCCAGCAGCCGGACTAGCAGGAGCTCCTACAATGAGCAGTTCTTC. It codes for CASSRTSRSSYNEQFF.

CDR3 residues: CASSEMASGGTDTQYF. The CDR3 region has the DNA TGTGCCAGCAGTGAAATGGCTAGCGGGGGGACAGATACGCAGTATTTT. This chain joins TRBV6-1 and TRBJ2-3; 11 bases agree with TRBD2. V lost 2 bases to trimming and J lost 3 bases; unmatched junction nucleotides: 4. Germline V gene lookup returns CDR1 MNHNS and CDR2 SASEGT. The CDR3 runs to 16 residues.

The V and J genes are TRBV2 and TRBJ1-5; 10 positions agree with TRBD1. The CDR3 sequence is 14 residues long. Trimming cost V 6 bases and J 6 bases; bases outside gene matches: 5. The germline V gene has CDR1 SNHLY and CDR2 FYNNEI. The CDR3 here is CASSGTGARQPQHF. The CDR3, as DNA: TGTGCCAGCAGCGGGACAGGGGCGCGTCAGCCCCAGCATTTT. Drawing the rest from reference TRBV2 and TRBJ1-5, the complete variable domain is EPEVTQTPSHQVTQMGQEVILRCVPISNHLYFYWYRQILGQKVEFLVSFYNNEISEKSEIFDDQFSVERPDGSNFTLKIRSTKLEDSAMYFCASSGTGARQPQHFGDGTRLSIL.

This chain links TRBV9 with TRBJ1-3; 8 bases map to TRBD1. Germline V gene sequence: CDR1 SGDLS, CDR2 YYNGEE. The CDR3 consists of 16 residues. Unmatched junction bases numbered 13, after V lost 5 bases and J lost 6 bases. The CDR3 sequence: CASSDQGARFENTIYF. The CDR3 bases are TGTGCCAGCAGTGATCAGGGGGCCAGGTTTGAAAACACCATATATTTT.

The J gene is TRBJ1-2, the V gene TRBV20-1, with D possibly matching TRBD1 (6 bases). Germline V gives CDR1 DFQATT, CDR2 SNEGSKA (reference sequence). This CDR3 has 14 residues. Trimming left V 3 bases short and J 0 bases short, with 11 bases between. In nucleotides, the CDR3 is TGCAGTGCTAGCGGGACACCGACTAACTATGGCTACACCTTC. This codes for CSASGTPTNYGYTF.

The chain couples TRBV3-1 to TRBJ2-3, with 9 bases aligning to TRBD2. The J segment lost 6 bases and the V segment lost 2 bases, leaving 6 bases of the junction unmatched. There are 15 residues in the CDR3. Germline CDR1 reads LGHDT; CDR2 reads YNNKEL (reference sequence). The CDR3 DNA follows: TGTGCCAGCAGCCAATTAGCGGGGGCAGCGGATACGCAGTATTTT. Amino acids: CASSQLAGAADTQYF.

CDR3 region: CASSLGTVQETQYF. The CDR3 coding sequence is TGTGCCAGCAGCCTCGGGACTGTACAAGAGACCCAGTACTTC. V gene TRBV5-6 combines with J gene TRBJ2-5; weak D call: TRBD2 (6 bases). This CDR3 has 14 residues. Germline V gene lookup returns CDR1 SGHDT and CDR2 YYEEEE. The germline V and J ends were trimmed by 4 bases and 2 bases, with 12 bases remaining between them.

This sequence joins TRBV30 and TRBJ1-6; D might be TRBD1 (5 bases). V lost 2 bases to trimming and J lost 8 bases, with 7 bases between them. Germline CDR1 and CDR2: GTSNPN and SVGIG (reference sequence). This CDR3 is built from 12 residues. The CDR3 nucleotides are TGTGCCTGGAGTTTAGGGGATTCACCCCTCCACTTT. Encoded protein: CAWSLGDSPLHF. Filled out from reference TRBV30 and TRBJ1-6, the complete variable domain reads SQTIHQWPATLVQPVGSPLSLECTVEGTSNPNLYWYRQAAGRGLQLLFYSVGIGQISSEVPQNLSASRPQDRQFILSSKKLLLSDSGFYLCAWSLGDSPLHFGNGTRLTVT.

The V call is TRBV9, the J call TRBJ1-1, with a tentative D call TRBD1 (5 bases). CDR1 is SGDLS and CDR2 is YYNGEE in the germline V gene. V gave up 0 bases and J gave up 4 bases, with 10 bases separating them. The CDR3 spans 14 residues. The CDR3 DNA reads as TGTGCCAGCAGCGTAGAAGGGGTCGGCACTGAAGCTTTCTTT. Its protein is CASSVEGVGTEAFF. Looking up the rest from reference TRBV9 and TRBJ1-1 gives the full variable domain: DSGVTQTPKHLITATGQRVTLRCSPRSGDLSVYWYQQSLDQGLQFLIQYYNGEERAKGNILERFSAQQFPDLHSELNLSSLELGDSALYFCASSVEGVGTEAFFGQGTRLTVV.

The V and J genes are TRBV30 and TRBJ1-5; D is unclear. Trimming stripped 0 bases from V and 4 bases from J, with 7 bases between. The germline V gene encodes CDR1 GTSNPN and CDR2 SVGIG (reference sequence). The CDR3 totals 13 residues. The CDR3 reads CAWSVTDNQPQHF. The CDR3 DNA follows: TGTGCCTGGAGTGTAACGGATAATCAGCCCCAGCATTTT.

This clonotype was seen just once. The chain links TRBV7-9 to TRBJ2-7, with D unclear. The V gene's germline CDR1 is SEHNR and CDR2 FQNEAQ (reference sequence). The CDR3 runs 13 residues. Trimming left V 1 base short and J 5 bases short, with 9 bases between. The CDR3 loop is CASSLGRPHEQYF. The CDR3 DNA reads as TGTGCCAGCAGCTTAGGCCGTCCCCACGAGCAGTACTTC.

The chain recombines TRBV7-9 with TRBJ1-1; TRBD1 is a possible D gene (6 bases). Germline loops: CDR1 SEHNR, CDR2 FQNEAQ (reference sequence). Trimming removed 6 bases from V and 2 bases from J, with 19 bases in between. The CDR3 length is 16 residues. Here the CDR3 reads CASRVVQGKVNTEAFF. The CDR3 DNA is TGTGCCAGCAGGGTGGTCCAGGGGAAAGTTAACACTGAAGCTTTCTTT.

The J gene is TRBJ2-7, the V gene TRBV20-1, with 9 bases fitting TRBD2. Germline V gene data show CDR1 as DFQATT and CDR2 as SNEGSKA (reference sequence). CDR3 length: 15 residues. The V and J ends lost 6 bases and 0 bases, in that order; junction bases with no gene match: 9. The CDR3 here is CSARGSGGPSYEQYF. For the CDR3, the DNA is TGCAGTGCGCGGGGGAGCGGGGGGCCCTCCTACGAGCAGTACTTC.

The chain joins TRBV9 to TRBJ2-7, with TRBD1 matching 9 bases. Trimming at V came to 4 bases and at J to 2 bases, leaving 7 bases not matched to a gene. Germline V gives CDR1 SGDLS, CDR2 YYNGEE. The CDR3 spans 15 residues. Written as DNA, the CDR3 is TGTGCCAGCAGCCCCCAGGGACAGGGACCCTACGAGCAGTACTTC. Encoded protein: CASSPQGQGPYEQYF.

This clonotype was picked up one time. The chain carries TRBV5-1 and TRBJ2-2; no clear D. The V end was cut by 2 bases, the J end by 0 bases, with 8 bases between. Germline V gene sequence: CDR1 SGHRS, CDR2 YFSETQ. The CDR3 runs 15 residues. In DNA form, the CDR3 reads TGCGCCAGCAGCTTCGACATATCGAACACCGGGGAGCTGTTTTTT. Translating it yields CASSFDISNTGELFF.

This clonotype is a singleton in its sample. This chain links TRBV29-1 with TRBJ2-3; 7 bases map to TRBD2. V lost 3 bases to trimming and J lost 4 bases; unmatched junction nucleotides: 10. This CDR3 has 15 residues. CDR1 and CDR2 from the germline V gene are SQVTM and ANQGSEA. CDR3 bases: TGCAGCGTTGAGACTAGCCTTAACCCTGCAGATACGCAGTATTTT. It is translated as CSVETSLNPADTQYF.

V gene TRBV20-1 combines with J gene TRBJ2-7, with 7 bases aligning to TRBD1. This CDR3 has 13 residues. V lost 5 bases and J lost 4; bases outside the gene matches: 8. The germline V gene encodes CDR1 DFQATT and CDR2 SNEGSKA (reference sequence). The CDR3 loop reads CSARDRVTYEQYF. The CDR3 DNA reads as TGCAGTGCTCGGGACAGAGTGACTTACGAGCAGTACTTC.

The chain joins TRBV7-2 to TRBJ2-5; 7 positions match TRBD2. The V gene end was trimmed by 3 bases and the J gene end by 0 bases; junction bases not matched to a gene: 4. The length of the CDR3 is 15 residues. Germline V gene data show CDR1 as SGHTA and CDR2 as FQGNSA. The CDR3 spells CASSFKRGYQETQYF. The CDR3 nucleotides read TGTGCCAGCAGCTTTAAGCGGGGTTACCAAGAGACCCAGTACTTC.